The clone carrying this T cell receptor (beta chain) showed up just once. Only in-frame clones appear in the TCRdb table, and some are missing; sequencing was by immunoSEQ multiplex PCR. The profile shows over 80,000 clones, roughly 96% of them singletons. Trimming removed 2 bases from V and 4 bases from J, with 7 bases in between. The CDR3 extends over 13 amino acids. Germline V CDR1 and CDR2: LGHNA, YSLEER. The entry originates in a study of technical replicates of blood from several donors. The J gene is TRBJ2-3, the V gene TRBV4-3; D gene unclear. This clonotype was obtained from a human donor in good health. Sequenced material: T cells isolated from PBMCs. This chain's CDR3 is CASSQLWSDTQYF. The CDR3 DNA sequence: TGCGCCAGCAGCCAACTATGGTCAGATACGCAGTATTTT.